The 18 T cell receptor beta chains below were found in one sample sequenced in a study of cytomegalovirus exposure and HLA in healthy donors. The primer mix had 60 Vbeta and 13 Jbeta primers. TCRdb's copy holds only in-frame clones and misses some; the assay was immunoSEQ multiplex PCR. Of about 92,000 clones in the sample, about 85% were seen once. Material: PBMCs. The receptors stem from a girl aged 2-15 years in good health and CMV-seropositive.

The CDR3 here is CASRTGYNYGYTF. CDR3 nucleotide sequence: TGTGCCAGCAGGACAGGGTATAACTATGGCTACACCTTC. V usage is TRBV6-1 and J usage is TRBJ1-2; TRBD1 matches 7 bases. The CDR3 totals 13 residues. Germline CDR1 MNHNS, CDR2 SASEGT. With 6 bases clipped from V and 1 base from J, the junction kept 2 bases outside the gene matches.

The genes are TRBV7-9 and TRBJ1-2; D is possibly TRBD1 (6 bases). V gave up 4 bases and J gave up 13 bases, with 13 bases separating them. This CDR3 is 11 amino acids long. Germline V gene data show CDR1 as SEHNR and CDR2 as FQNEAQ (reference sequence). DNA for the CDR3: TGTGCCAGCAGCTCGGGACAACTGCCCACCTTC. Its protein is CASSSGQLPTF.

J is TRBJ2-5 and V is TRBV18; no reliable D call. Per germline, CDR1 KGHSH and CDR2 LQKENI. The germline V and J ends were trimmed by 5 bases and 4 bases, with 8 bases remaining between them. The CDR3 has 12 residues. The CDR3: CASSSTRETQYF. CDR3 nucleotides: TGTGCCAGCTCATCGACTCGAGAGACCCAGTACTTC.

V usage is TRBV4-2 and J usage is TRBJ2-7, with D tentatively TRBD1 (6 bases). CDR3 size: 12 residues. Germline V gives CDR1 LGHNA, CDR2 YNFKEQ. V was trimmed by 3 bases and J by 5 bases, leaving 8 bases between them. CDR3 nucleotides: TGTGCCAGCAGCCAGGGGGCGAACGAGCAGTACTTC. Translated: CASSQGANEQYF.

This rearrangement joins TRBV28 to TRBJ1-5; perhaps TRBD1 as D (6 bases). The length of the CDR3 is 17 residues. Deletions cut 5 bases from V and 5 bases from J, with 22 bases between. In germline, CDR1 is MDHEN, CDR2 SYDVKM. The CDR3 DNA follows: TGTGCCAGCAGTCCCGGGTCCGGGAGGGGGTGGCATCAGCCCCAGCATTTT. Protein product: CASSPGSGRGWHQPQHF.

This chain connects TRBV5-1 to TRBJ1-2; a weak D match, TRBD1 (5 bases). The CDR3 is made up of 13 amino acids. V gave up 2 bases and J gave up 8 bases, with 13 bases separating them. Germline assignment: CDR1 SGHRS and CDR2 YFSETQ. CDR3 sequence reads: CASSFSRVEGYTF. DNA for the CDR3: TGCGCCAGCAGCTTCTCCAGGGTCGAGGGCTACACCTTC.

V is TRBV29-1 and J is TRBJ2-7; D perhaps matches TRBD1 (6 bases). Germline values: CDR1 SQVTM, CDR2 ANQGSEA. This CDR3 spans 14 amino acids. V gave up 7 bases and J gave up 2 bases, with 18 bases separating them. The CDR3 protein is CSAVPGTPPYEQYF. In DNA, the CDR3 is TGCAGCGCTGTCCCCGGGACACCCCCCTACGAGCAGTACTTC.

J is TRBJ2-3 and V is TRBV28; TRBD2 agrees at 12 bases. Germline CDR1 reads MDHEN; CDR2 reads SYDVKM. J was trimmed by 0 bases and V by 7 bases; bases with no gene match: 5. The CDR3 spans 16 residues. In DNA, the CDR3 is TGTGCCAGCACCCTACTAGCGGGAGGTAGCACAGATACGCAGTATTTT. It codes for CASTLLAGGSTDTQYF.

The chain has TRBV5-1 and TRBJ2-1; 10 bases line up with TRBD2. The V gene's germline CDR1 is SGHRS and CDR2 YFSETQ. The CDR3 consists of 15 residues. The J segment lost 4 bases and the V segment lost 4 bases, leaving 5 bases of the junction unmatched. The CDR3 spells CASSRLAGLYNEQFF. The CDR3 nucleotides read TGCGCCAGCAGCCGACTAGCGGGCCTTTACAATGAGCAGTTCTTC.

The chain recombines TRBV5-6 with TRBJ1-1; no clear D. This CDR3 spans 12 amino acids. V lost 2 bases to trimming and J lost 3 bases, with 5 bases between them. Germline CDR1 reads SGHDT; CDR2 reads YYEEEE. Written as DNA, the CDR3 is TGTGCCAGCAGCTTTTATGACACTGAAGCTTTCTTT. Residues: CASSFYDTEAFF. The full variable domain, completed using reference TRBV5-6 and TRBJ1-1, is DAGVTQSPTHLIKTRGQQVTLRCSPKSGHDTVSWYQQALGQGPQFIFQYYEEEERQRGNFPDRFSGHQFPNYSSELNVNALLLGDSALYLCASSFYDTEAFFGQGTRLTVV.

The V call is TRBV10-2, the J call TRBJ1-2, with 9 nucleotides matching TRBD1. The length of the CDR3 is 14 residues. CDR1 and CDR2 from the germline V gene are WSHSY and SAAADI. V gave up 7 bases and J gave up 4 bases; unmatched junction bases: 7. The CDR3 region is CASMYRTGAYGYTF. CDR3 sequence (DNA): TGCGCCAGCATGTATAGGACAGGGGCCTATGGCTACACCTTC.

The J gene is TRBJ2-5, the V gene TRBV19; D might be TRBD1 (5 bases). Germline loops: CDR1 LNHDA, CDR2 SQIVND (reference sequence). Trimming removed 0 bases at V and 9 bases at J, with 14 bases between. This CDR3 region has 14 residues. The DNA of the CDR3 is TGTGCCAGTAGTATAGAAGGGCAGGGAAGGCCCCAGTACTTC. Translation gives CASSIEGQGRPQYF.

This chain connects TRBV28 to TRBJ2-7; 9 nucleotides match TRBD1. Germline loops: CDR1 MDHEN, CDR2 SYDVKM. This CDR3 has 15 residues. Unmatched junction bases numbered 12, after V lost 5 bases and J lost 7 bases. CDR3 residues: CASSPAGTGSGEQYF. CDR3 nucleotides: TGTGCCAGCAGTCCTGCTGGGACAGGGTCTGGGGAGCAGTACTTC. Variable domain in full (rest from reference TRBV28 and TRBJ2-7): DVKVTQSSRYLVKRTGEKVFLECVQDMDHENMFWYRQDPGLGLRLIYFSYDVKMKEKGDIPEGYSVSREKKERFSLILESASTNQTSMYLCASSPAGTGSGEQYFGPGTRLTVT.

The chain combines TRBV7-2 with TRBJ1-5; a weak D match, TRBD1 (6 bases). Germline V gives CDR1 SGHTA, CDR2 FQGNSA. V lost 4 bases and J lost 5, with 9 bases in between. The CDR3 has 13 residues. The CDR3 loop reads CASSSDRDQPQHF. The CDR3, as DNA: TGTGCCAGCAGCTCGGACAGAGATCAGCCCCAGCATTTT.

V gene TRBV7-2 combines with J gene TRBJ1-1, with D perhaps matching TRBD1 (6 bases). This CDR3 is 14 amino acids long. Trimming shortened V by 7 bases and J by 4 bases, and 16 bases separated the two germline ends. Germline values: CDR1 SGHTA, CDR2 FQGNSA. CDR3 amino acids: CASTLLTGITEAFF. CDR3 in DNA: TGTGCCAGCACCCTACTGACAGGCATCACTGAAGCTTTCTTT.

V is TRBV28 and J is TRBJ2-6, with 7 bases aligning to TRBD1. CDR3 length: 14 amino acids. V trimming: 7 bases; J trimming: 1 base; junction bases outside the gene matches: 1. Germline-derived CDR1 and CDR2 are MDHEN and SYDVKM. The CDR3 reads CASMTGSGANVLTF. The CDR3 region has the DNA TGTGCCAGCATGACAGGGTCTGGGGCCAACGTCCTGACTTTC.

J is TRBJ1-1 and V is TRBV28, with D perhaps matching TRBD1 (5 bases). V lost 5 bases to trimming and J lost 12 bases, with 25 bases between them. Germline CDR1 and CDR2: MDHEN and SYDVKM. This CDR3 comprises 15 residues. The CDR3 loop reads CASSPTAGQSYETFF. The CDR3 DNA is TGTGCCAGCAGTCCCACCGCGGGGCAGTCCTACGAGACTTTCTTT.

J is TRBJ2-3 and V is TRBV4-3, with 7 bases aligning to TRBD1. Germline CDR1 and CDR2: LGHNA and YSLEER. The CDR3 extends over 15 amino acids. The trim removed 0 bases at V and 2 bases at J, leaving 2 bases unmatched. The CDR3 protein is CASSQDGQATDTQYF. The CDR3 coding sequence is TGCGCCAGCAGCCAAGACGGACAGGCCACAGATACGCAGTATTTT.